One T cell receptor (beta chain) is described in this entry. This sample was included in a study of cytomegalovirus exposure and HLA in healthy donors. The donors were part of the roughly 110-subject validation cohort, which stood apart from the 666-subject first cohort. Method: immunoSEQ multiplex PCR; TCRdb's copy keeps in-frame clones and lacks some. Of a few hundred thousand clones listed, around 91% were seen once; the top ten hold under 4%. The CDR3 contains 15 residues. The germline V gene encodes CDR1 LNHNV and CDR2 YYDKDF (reference sequence). V was cut by 0 bases and J by 2 bases, with 10 bases left in between.

The specimen was PBMCs. This chain connects TRBV15 to TRBJ2-5; no firm D call. This receptor was taken from a woman aged 25-40 years in good health and CMV-seronegative. The CDR3 coding sequence is TGTGCCACCAGCAGAGAGGGCGACGCTCAAGAGACCCAGTACTTC. Amino acids: CATSREGDAQETQYF.